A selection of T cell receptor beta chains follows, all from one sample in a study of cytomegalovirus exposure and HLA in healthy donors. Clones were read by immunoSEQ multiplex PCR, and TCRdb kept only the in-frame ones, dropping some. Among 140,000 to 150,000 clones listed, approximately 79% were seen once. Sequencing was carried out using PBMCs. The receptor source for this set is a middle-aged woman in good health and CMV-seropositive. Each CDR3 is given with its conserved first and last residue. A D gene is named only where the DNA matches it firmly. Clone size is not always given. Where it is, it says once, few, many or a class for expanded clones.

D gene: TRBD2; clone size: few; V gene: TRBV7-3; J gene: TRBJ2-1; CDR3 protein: CASSLTSGGTYNEQFF
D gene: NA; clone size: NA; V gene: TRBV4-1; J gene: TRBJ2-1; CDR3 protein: CASSPPTWRQDEQFF
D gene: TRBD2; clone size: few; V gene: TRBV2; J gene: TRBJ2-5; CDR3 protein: CASSVASGGAARETQYF
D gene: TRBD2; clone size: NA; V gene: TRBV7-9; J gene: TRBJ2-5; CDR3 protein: CSSSLRTLAGGWETQYF
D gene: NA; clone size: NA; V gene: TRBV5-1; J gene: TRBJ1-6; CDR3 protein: CASSLGLASYNSPLHF
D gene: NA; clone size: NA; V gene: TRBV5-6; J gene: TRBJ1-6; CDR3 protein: CASSFPTGNSPLHF
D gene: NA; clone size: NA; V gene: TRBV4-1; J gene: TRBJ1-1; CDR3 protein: CASSQSPGRVNTEAFF
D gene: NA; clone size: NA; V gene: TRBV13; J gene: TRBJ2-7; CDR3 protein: CASSLGGGSYEQYF
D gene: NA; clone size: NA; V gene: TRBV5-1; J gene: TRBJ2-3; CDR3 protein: CASSLGRATDTQYF
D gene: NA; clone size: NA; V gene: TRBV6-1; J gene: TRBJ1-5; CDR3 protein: CASRSSNQPQHF
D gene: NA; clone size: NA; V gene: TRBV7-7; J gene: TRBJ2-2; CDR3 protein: CASSATGRGTGELFF
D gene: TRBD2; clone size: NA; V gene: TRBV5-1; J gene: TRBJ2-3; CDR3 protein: CASSWRGTSGGSTDTQYF
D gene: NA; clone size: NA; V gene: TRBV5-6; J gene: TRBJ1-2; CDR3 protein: CASTRPSGGANYGYTF
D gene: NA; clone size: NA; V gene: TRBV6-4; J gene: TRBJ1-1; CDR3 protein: CASSLDTNTEAFF
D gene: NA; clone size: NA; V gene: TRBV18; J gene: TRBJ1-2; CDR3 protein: CASSPGAGEDVYGYTF
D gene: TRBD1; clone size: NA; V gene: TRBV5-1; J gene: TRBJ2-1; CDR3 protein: CASRSTGTGAYNEQFF
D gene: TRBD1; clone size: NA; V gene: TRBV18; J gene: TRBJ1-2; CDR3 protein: CASSPIGQGQNYGYTF
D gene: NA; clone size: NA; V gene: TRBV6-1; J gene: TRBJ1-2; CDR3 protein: CASSEIQGPYGYTF
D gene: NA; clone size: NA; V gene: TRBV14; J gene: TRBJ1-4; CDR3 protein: CASSQSRGFSGNEKLFF
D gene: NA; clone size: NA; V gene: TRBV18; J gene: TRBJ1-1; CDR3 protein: CASSPPEMGGNTEAFF
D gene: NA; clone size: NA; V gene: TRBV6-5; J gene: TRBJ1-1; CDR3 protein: CASSPRRVAEAFF
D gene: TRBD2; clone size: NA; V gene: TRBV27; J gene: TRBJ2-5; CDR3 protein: CASSQSGGGETQYF
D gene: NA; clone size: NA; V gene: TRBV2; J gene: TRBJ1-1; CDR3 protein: CASSRGGGVTAFF
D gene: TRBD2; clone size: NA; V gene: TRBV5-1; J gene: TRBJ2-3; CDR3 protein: CASTLAGGPSDTQYF
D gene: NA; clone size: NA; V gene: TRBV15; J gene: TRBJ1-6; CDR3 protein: CATSSEASPLHF
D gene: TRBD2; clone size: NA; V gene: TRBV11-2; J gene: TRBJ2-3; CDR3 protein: CASSLRGGGSADTQYF
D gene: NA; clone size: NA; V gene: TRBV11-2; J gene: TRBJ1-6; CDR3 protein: CASSLGTDNSPLHF
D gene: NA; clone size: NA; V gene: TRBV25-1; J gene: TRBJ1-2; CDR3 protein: CASKQGDYTF
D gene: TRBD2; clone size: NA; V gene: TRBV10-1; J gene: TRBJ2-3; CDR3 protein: CASSLSGLGITDTQYF
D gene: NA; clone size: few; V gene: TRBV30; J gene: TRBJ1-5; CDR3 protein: CAWSAPGVNQPQHF
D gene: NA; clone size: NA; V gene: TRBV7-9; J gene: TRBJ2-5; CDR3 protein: CASSLVIGPGTQYF
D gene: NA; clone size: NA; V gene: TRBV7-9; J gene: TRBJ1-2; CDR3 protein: CASSLIEGLNYGYIF
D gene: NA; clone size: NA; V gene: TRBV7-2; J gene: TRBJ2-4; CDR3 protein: CASSLVFAGVAKNIQYF
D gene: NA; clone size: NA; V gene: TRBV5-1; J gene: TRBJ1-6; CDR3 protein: CASSLGRDSYNSPLHF
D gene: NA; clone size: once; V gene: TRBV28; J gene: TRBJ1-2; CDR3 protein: CASSLSGGGYTF
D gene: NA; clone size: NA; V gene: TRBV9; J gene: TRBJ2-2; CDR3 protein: CASSPPGTGELFF
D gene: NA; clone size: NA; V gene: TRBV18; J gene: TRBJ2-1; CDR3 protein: CASSQERGYEQFF
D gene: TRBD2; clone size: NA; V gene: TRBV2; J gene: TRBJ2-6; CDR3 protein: CASSEALLAGGSGGANVLTF
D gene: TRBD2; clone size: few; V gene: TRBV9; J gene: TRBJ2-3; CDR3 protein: CASSPYSGPADTQYF
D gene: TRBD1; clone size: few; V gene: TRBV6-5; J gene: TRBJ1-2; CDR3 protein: CASSPRQGLYGYTF
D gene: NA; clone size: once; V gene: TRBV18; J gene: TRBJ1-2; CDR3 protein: CASSPVRGGGYTF
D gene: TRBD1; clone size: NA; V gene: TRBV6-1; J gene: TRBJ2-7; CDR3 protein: CASSSGTGGHEQYF
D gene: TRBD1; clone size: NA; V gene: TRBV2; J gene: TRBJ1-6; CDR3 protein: CASKGDRDNSPLHF
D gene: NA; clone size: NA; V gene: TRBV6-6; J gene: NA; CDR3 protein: CASSPPSYEQYF
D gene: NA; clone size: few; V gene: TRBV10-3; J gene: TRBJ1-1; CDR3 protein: CAISESRSPLYLIGTEAFF
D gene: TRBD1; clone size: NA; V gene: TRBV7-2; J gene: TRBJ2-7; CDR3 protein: CASSLTTGDSYEQYF
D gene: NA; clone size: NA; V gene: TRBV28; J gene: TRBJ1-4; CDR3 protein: CATATNEKLFF
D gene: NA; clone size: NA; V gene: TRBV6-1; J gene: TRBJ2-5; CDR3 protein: CASSDFGSGSKETQYF
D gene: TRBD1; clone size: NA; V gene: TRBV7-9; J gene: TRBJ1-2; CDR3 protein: CASSLEGAQGAFGYGYTF
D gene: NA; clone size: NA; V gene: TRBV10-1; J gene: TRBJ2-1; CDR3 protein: CASSGFRGINEQFF
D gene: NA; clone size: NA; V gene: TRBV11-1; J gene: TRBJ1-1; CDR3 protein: CASSLASGRGTEAFF
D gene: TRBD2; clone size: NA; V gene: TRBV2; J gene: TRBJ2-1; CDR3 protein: CASKPGLANNEQFF
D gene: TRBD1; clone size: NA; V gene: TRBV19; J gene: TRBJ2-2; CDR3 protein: CASSTTGGTNTGELFF
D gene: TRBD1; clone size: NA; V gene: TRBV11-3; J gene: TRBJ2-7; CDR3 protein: CASSLGSGQGVLRFEQYF
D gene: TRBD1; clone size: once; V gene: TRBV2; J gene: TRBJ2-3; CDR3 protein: CASGEQGSSTDTQYF
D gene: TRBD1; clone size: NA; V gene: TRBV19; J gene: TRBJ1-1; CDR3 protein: CASKSRTGGPTMNTEAFF